What follows are 8 T cell receptor beta chains derived from one specimen sequenced in a study of T cells in Graves' hyperthyroidism and ophthalmopathy. Amplification of TCR beta CDR3 regions used RNA as the template. A set of HTBI primers served as the primers for a first-round RT-PCR of the TCR CDR3. Each CDR3 protein gets one entry after TCRdb re-called the multiplex PCR reads with MiXCR. The data show 620,000 or so distinct CDR3 sequences, approximately 15% seen once. Sequencing was carried out using blood. These receptors all come from a woman aged 45 to 65 with Graves' ophthalmopathy.

This sequence joins TRBV4-1 and TRBJ2-7; 9 nucleotides line up with TRBD2. The CDR3 contains 17 residues. With 1 base clipped from V and 0 bases from J, the junction kept 7 bases outside the gene matches. The V gene's germline CDR1 is MGHRA and CDR2 YSYEKL. The CDR3 nucleotides read TGCGCCAGCAGCCAAGGGCTAGCGGGATGGAGCTCCTACGAGCAGTACTTC. Translation: CASSQGLAGWSSYEQYF.

This clonotype was seen a handful of times. The V call is TRBV6-2 or TRBV6-3, the J call TRBJ1-4; possibly TRBD1 for D (5 bases). Germline CDR1 is MNHEY and CDR2 is SVGEGT. Trimming stripped 6 bases from V and 4 bases from J, with 9 bases between. CDR3 length: 13 residues. CDR3 loop: CASSDSYNEKLFF. CDR3 nucleotide sequence: TGTGCCAGCAGCGACAGCTATAATGAAAAACTGTTTTTT.

This clonotype was counted at least ten times. The genes are TRBV30 and TRBJ1-4; D is undetermined. CDR1 GTSNPN and CDR2 SVGIG come from the germline V gene (reference sequence). Deletions cut 0 bases from V and 8 bases from J, with 13 bases between. The CDR3 extends over 14 amino acids. The CDR3 DNA sequence: TGTGCCTGGAGTGTAAGCCTGACGGGAGAAAAACTGTTTTTT. Translated: CAWSVSLTGEKLFF.

The rearrangement uses TRBV19 and TRBJ1-2; the D gene is possibly TRBD1 (5 bases). The V gene's germline CDR1 is LNHDA and CDR2 SQIVND (reference sequence). Trimming stripped 6 bases from V and 6 bases from J, with 14 bases between. This CDR3 region has 13 residues. In DNA form, the CDR3 reads TGTGCCAGTAGCCACGCTACCAGGGATGGCTACACCTTC. This codes for CASSHATRDGYTF.

This chain uses TRBV4-3 with TRBJ1-4; the match to TRBD1 covers 7 bases. Germline CDR1 is LGHNA and CDR2 is YSLEER. V was clipped by 2 bases and J by 7 bases; unmatched bases: 10. This CDR3 comprises 16 residues. In DNA, the CDR3 is TGCGCCAGCAGCCAAACGGCGGACAGGTGGGGTGAAAAACTGTTTTTT. Protein product: CASSQTADRWGEKLFF.

This clonotype was seen many times. The V gene is TRBV5-4, the J gene TRBJ2-7; 9 bases map to TRBD2. Germline loops: CDR1 SGHNT, CDR2 YYREEE (reference sequence). Unmatched junction bases numbered 10, after V lost 2 bases and J lost 4 bases. The CDR3 is 16 amino acids. The CDR3 here is CASSFLGAGGWYEQYF. Here the CDR3 DNA reads TGTGCCAGCAGCTTTTTAGGGGCGGGAGGGTGGTACGAGCAGTACTTC.

For this clonotype: This may be a read error: a much more frequent sequence differs by one nucleotide. This chain links TRBV19 with TRBJ1-5; the D is unclear. Germline CDR1 and CDR2: LNHDA and SQIVND (reference sequence). V lost 1 base to trimming and J lost 6 bases, with 16 bases between them. The CDR3 length is 16 residues. The CDR3 DNA reads TGTGCCAGTAGTATAGGTCAAACTAAGGGCATTCAGCCCCAGCATTTT. Residues: CASSIGQTKGIQPQHF.

The chain combines TRBV11-2 with TRBJ2-7; 10 positions match TRBD2. This CDR3 contains 17 residues. After removal of 5 bases from V and 0 bases from J, the junction contained 10 bases not matched to a gene. Per the germline V gene, CDR1 is SGHAT and CDR2 is FQNNGV. The CDR3 is CASSPQSSGGFSYEQYF. The DNA of the CDR3 is TGTGCCAGCAGCCCCCAGAGTAGCGGGGGGTTCTCCTACGAGCAGTACTTC. The whole variable domain, remainder taken from reference TRBV11-2 and TRBJ2-7, is EAGVAQSPRYKIIEKRQSVAFWCNPISGHATLYWYQQILGQGPKLLIQFQNNGVVDDSQLPKDRFSAERLKGVDSTLKIQPAKLEDSAVYLCASSPQSSGGFSYEQYFGPGTRLTVT.